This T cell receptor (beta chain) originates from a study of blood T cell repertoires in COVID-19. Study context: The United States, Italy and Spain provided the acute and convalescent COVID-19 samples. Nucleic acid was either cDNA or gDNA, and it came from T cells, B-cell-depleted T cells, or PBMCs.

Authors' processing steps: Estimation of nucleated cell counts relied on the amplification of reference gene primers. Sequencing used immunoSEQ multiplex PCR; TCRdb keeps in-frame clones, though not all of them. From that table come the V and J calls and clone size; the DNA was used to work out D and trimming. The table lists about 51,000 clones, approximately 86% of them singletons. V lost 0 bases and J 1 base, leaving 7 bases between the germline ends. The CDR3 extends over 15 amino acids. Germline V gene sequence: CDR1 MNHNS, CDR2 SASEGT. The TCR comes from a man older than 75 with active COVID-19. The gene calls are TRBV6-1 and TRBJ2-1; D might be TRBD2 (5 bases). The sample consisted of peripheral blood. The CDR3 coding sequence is TGTGCCAGCAGTGAAGCGGGAGTATCCTACAATGAGCAGTTCTTC. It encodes CASSEAGVSYNEQFF.